These 12 T cell receptor beta chains share one sample of origin, sequenced in a study of vaccination effects on CD4 cells after COVID-19. Sequenced by immunoSEQ multiplex PCR; TCRdb stores in-frame clones only, minus some. The table lists tens of thousands of clones, about three quarters of them singletons. CD4+ T cells specific for antigen were expanded with viral peptide pools by the ViraFEST assay before sequencing. When more than 9 days of culture had elapsed, CD4+ T cells were isolated. These receptors' targets are unknown. Material: CD4+ T cells from PBMCs cultured with HCoV-229E spike peptides, obtained before COVID-19 vaccination. These receptor sequences come from a human donor who received a COVID-19 vaccine.

This chain uses TRBV6-6 with TRBJ2-1; 12 nucleotides match TRBD2. The CDR3 loop spans 15 amino acids. Germline assignment: CDR1 MNHNY and CDR2 SVGAGI (reference sequence). Losses at the gene ends were 6 bases for V and 5 bases for J; bases not matched to a gene: 5. The CDR3 loop is CASSIGTSGHNEQFF. The CDR3 nucleotides read TGTGCCAGCAGCATCGGGACTAGCGGGCACAATGAGCAGTTCTTC.

The chain uses TRBV18 and TRBJ1-4; possibly TRBD1 for D (5 bases). Trimming left V 2 bases short and J 7 bases short, with 11 bases between. This CDR3 comprises 14 residues. CDR1 and CDR2 from the germline V gene are KGHSH and LQKENI. The CDR3 DNA sequence: TGTGCCAGCTCACCAATGGCTGACAGTGAAAAACTGTTTTTT. Residues: CASSPMADSEKLFF.

This clone was seen a handful of times. The chain recombines TRBV19 with TRBJ1-1; D remains ambiguous. CDR3 length: 12 residues. Looked up from germline, CDR1 is LNHDA and CDR2 is SQIVND (reference sequence). V was shortened by 6 bases and J by 1 base, with 6 bases between the two germline ends. CDR3 region: CASRDKNTEAFF. As DNA, the CDR3 is TGTGCCAGTAGAGATAAGAACACTGAAGCTTTCTTT.

V and J are TRBV27 and TRBJ1-6, with TRBD1 matching over 9 bases. The CDR3 extends over 17 amino acids. Germline assignment: CDR1 MNHEY and CDR2 SMNVEV (reference sequence). Trimming cost V 3 bases and J 7 bases; bases outside gene matches: 10. CDR3 region: CASSFHRGRWVNSPLHF. For the CDR3, the DNA is TGTGCCAGCAGTTTTCACAGGGGGCGATGGGTCAATTCACCCCTCCACTTT.

Details on this clone: This sample includes further DNA sequences coding for the same CDR3. In DNA form, the CDR3 reads TGTGCCAGCAGTGATAGGACAAGGAGCACAGATACGCAGTATTTT. Translating it yields CASSDRTRSTDTQYF. V gene TRBV6-1 combines with J gene TRBJ2-3; D is possibly TRBD1 (5 bases). The germline V and J ends were trimmed by 3 bases and 0 bases, with 10 bases remaining between them. The germline V gene encodes CDR1 MNHNS and CDR2 SASEGT. The CDR3 is made up of 15 amino acids.

This chain joins TRBV5-1 and TRBJ2-1; 7 nucleotides match TRBD1. This CDR3 contains 14 residues. Germline trimming cut 0 bases from V and 6 bases from J; bases unmatched to any gene: 3. The V gene's germline CDR1 is SGHRS and CDR2 YFSETQ. CDR3 region: CASSLEGDSNEQFF. DNA of the CDR3: TGCGCCAGCAGCTTGGAAGGGGACAGCAATGAGCAGTTCTTC.

The CDR3 loop is CSASSSGRSYEQYF. The CDR3 nucleotides read TGCAGTGCTAGTAGTAGCGGGAGAAGTTACGAGCAGTACTTC. The chain recombines TRBV20-1 with TRBJ2-7; TRBD2 matches 9 bases. Germline lookup yields CDR1 DFQATT and CDR2 SNEGSKA (reference sequence). The V gene end was trimmed by 3 bases and the J gene end by 4 bases; junction bases not matched to a gene: 7. The CDR3 has 14 amino acids.

The V gene is TRBV5-6, the J gene TRBJ1-1; D perhaps matches TRBD1 (5 bases). Trimming took off 3 bases at V and 9 bases at J, with 15 bases between the two ends. The germline V gene has CDR1 SGHDT and CDR2 YYEEEE. CDR3 length: 13 residues. This CDR3 is CASSSQGFRQAFF. In DNA, the CDR3 is TGTGCCAGCAGCTCGCAGGGCTTCAGACAAGCTTTCTTT.

This chain links TRBV30 with TRBJ1-1; D may be TRBD1 (5 bases). V lost 4 bases, J lost 2 bases, and 11 bases lay in between. The germline gives CDR1 GTSNPN, CDR2 SVGIG (reference sequence). The CDR3 is made up of 13 amino acids. The chain's CDR3 is CAWNIQVNTEAFF. The DNA of the CDR3 is TGTGCCTGGAACATACAGGTAAACACTGAAGCTTTCTTT.

The chain links TRBV5-4 to TRBJ2-3; D remains unclear. V was clipped by 4 bases and J by 5 bases, with 14 bases between them. This CDR3 is 14 amino acids long. CDR1 is SGHNT, CDR2 YYREEE, per germline (reference sequence). The CDR3 nucleotides are TGTGCCAGCAGCGCAGAATGGCGAGGAGATACGCAGTATTTT. This sequence encodes CASSAEWRGDTQYF.

The chain carries TRBV24-1 and TRBJ1-6, with 9 bases fitting TRBD1. Germline V gives CDR1 KGHDR, CDR2 SFDVKD. CDR3 length equals 16 residues. V was clipped by 4 bases and J by 6 bases; unmatched bases: 6. CDR3 region: CATSEGTGTPNSPLHF. The CDR3 nucleotides read TGTGCCACCAGTGAGGGGACAGGGACTCCTAATTCACCCCTCCACTTT.

The CDR3 nucleotides are TGTGCCAGTAGTATCTACGACCGGGACAGGAGAGCTTTCTTT. Translation gives CASSIYDRDRRAFF. This chain links TRBV19 with TRBJ1-1; 8 nucleotides line up with TRBD1. Germline CDR1 is LNHDA and CDR2 is SQIVND (reference sequence). The CDR3 contains 14 residues. Trimming removed 3 bases from V and 10 bases from J; junction bases left unmatched: 10.